These T cell receptor beta chains were read from a single sample in a study of shared clonotypes between healthy human individuals. TCRdb keeps only in-frame clones here, not all; method: immunoSEQ multiplex PCR. Found here are roughly 2,500,000 clones, 80% to 95% of them singletons; the top ten hold around 0.37%. Material for sequencing was naive CD4+ T cells from PBMCs. The receptors derive from a man between 18 and 35 years old in good health. Some clones in this sample may be carry-over from other donors' samples. CDR3s include the opening cysteine and the closing phenylalanine or tryptophan. Fields, in order: D gene, V gene, J gene, clone size, CDR3 DNA, CDR3 protein. The D gene is left open where the match is weak. Clone size appears in some rows only: once, few, many, or a class for an expanded clone.

D: TRBD1; V: TRBV19; J: TRBJ2-5; size: -; DNA: TGTGCCAGTAGTATAATTGGACAGGGGGCTGAGACCCAGTACTTC; CDR3: CASSIIGQGAETQYF
D: -; V: TRBV13; J: TRBJ1-3; size: -; DNA: TGTGCCAGCAGCTTAAGGTCACACCTATACCGCTCTGGAAACACCATATATTTT; CDR3: CASSLRSHLYRSGNTIYF
D: TRBD1; V: TRBV6-5; J: TRBJ1-1; size: -; DNA: TGTGCCAGCAGACCCGACAGGGCGAACACTGAAGCTTTCTTT; CDR3: CASRPDRANTEAFF
D: -; V: TRBV28; J: TRBJ2-3; size: few; DNA: TGTGCCAGCAGCAATCCTAGAGTGGTGCAGTATTTT; CDR3: CASSNPRVVQYF
D: -; V: TRBV28; J: TRBJ1-4; size: once; DNA: TGTGCCAGCAGTTTAGGTCCTGACATTCCAGAAAAACTGTTTTTT; CDR3: CASSLGPDIPEKLFF
D: -; V: TRBV5-1; J: TRBJ2-7; size: -; DNA: TGCGCCAGCACAGGGACCTCCTACGAGCAGTACTTC; CDR3: CASTGTSYEQYF
D: TRBD1; V: TRBV19; J: TRBJ1-4; size: -; DNA: TGTGCCAGTAGTAGGACAGGGGCCGCAACTAATGAAAAACTGTTTTTT; CDR3: CASSRTGAATNEKLFF
D: -; V: TRBV28; J: TRBJ1-5; size: -; DNA: TGTGCCAGCAGTTTAGTTACCAGGTATAGCAATCAGCCCCAGCATTTT; CDR3: CASSLVTRYSNQPQHF
D: -; V: TRBV10-3; J: TRBJ2-6; size: -; DNA: TGTGCCATCCTAACGTCCTATTTCTCTGGGGCCAACGTCCTGACTTTC; CDR3: CAILTSYFSGANVLTF
D: -; V: TRBV5-6; J: TRBJ1-4; size: -; DNA: TGTGCCAGCAGCTTAAAACAGGGAGGCGAAAAACTGTTTTTT; CDR3: CASSLKQGGEKLFF
D: -; V: TRBV11-2; J: TRBJ2-7; size: -; DNA: TGTGCCAGCAGCTTGTCCGAAGGGCCTACCTACGAGCAGTACTTC; CDR3: CASSLSEGPTYEQYF
D: -; V: TRBV5-4; J: TRBJ2-5; size: -; DNA: TGTGCCAGCAGCACGAACATCTGGTTAGGGGTGCGGGAGACCCAGTACTTC; CDR3: CASSTNIWLGVRETQYF
D: -; V: TRBV25-1; J: TRBJ1-5; size: -; DNA: TGTGCCAACAGTGACTCTAAAGGTGGCAATCAGCCCCAGCATTTT; CDR3: CANSDSKGGNQPQHF
D: TRBD1; V: TRBV14; J: TRBJ1-1; size: -; DNA: TGTGCCAGCAGCCATTCAGGGGGGGTGAACACTGAAGCTTTCTTT; CDR3: CASSHSGGVNTEAFF
D: TRBD1; V: TRBV11-1; J: TRBJ1-4; size: -; DNA: TGTGCCAGCAGCCCACGGGACAGGGGAGATGAAAAACTGTTTTTT; CDR3: CASSPRDRGDEKLFF
D: -; V: TRBV6-1; J: TRBJ2-7; size: -; DNA: TGTGCCAGCAGAACGACACTTCAATACGAGCAGTACTTC; CDR3: CASRTTLQYEQYF
D: -; V: TRBV6-5; J: TRBJ1-1; size: -; DNA: TGTGCCAGCAGTTACTCGGTCTTCCAGGGGAGCGCTGAAGCTTTCTTT; CDR3: CASSYSVFQGSAEAFF
D: -; V: TRBV5-1; J: TRBJ2-5; size: -; DNA: TGCGCCAGCAGCGCGGGACGGACAGTGGGGAACGGGCCCCAGTACTTC; CDR3: CASSAGRTVGNGPQYF
D: TRBD2; V: TRBV27; J: TRBJ2-7; size: -; DNA: TGTGCCAGCAGTCGGACTAGCGGGAGGTACGAGCAGTACTTC; CDR3: CASSRTSGRYEQYF
D: -; V: TRBV7-2; J: TRBJ1-1; size: -; DNA: TGTGCCAGCAGCTTAAGGGCGGGACATCCAGAAGCTTTCTTT; CDR3: CASSLRAGHPEAFF
D: -; V: TRBV28; J: TRBJ2-1; size: -; DNA: -; CDR3: CASSLVAGGSLIF
D: -; V: TRBV2; J: TRBJ1-5; size: few; DNA: TGTGCCAGCAGGGTTGGATCGAGTCAGCCCCAGCATTTT; CDR3: CASRVGSSQPQHF